This T cell receptor (beta chain) is from a study of cytomegalovirus exposure and HLA in healthy donors. Study outcomes and limitations: A few CMV-associated chains proved CMV antigen-specific in vitro. A list of approximately 160 TCR beta chains associated with cytomegalovirus was given. According to reports, the classifier identified cytomegalovirus status with high specificity and sensitivity.

The CDR3 totals 14 residues. This clone appeared once. The antigen is unknown. The donors were members of the validation cohort, which comprised 90 to 150 subjects and was separate from the first cohort of 730 or so subjects. Measured with immunoSEQ multiplex PCR; TCRdb has only the in-frame clones, and not every one. Among about 160,000 clones, about 95% were seen once, and the ten largest hold approximately 1%. V is TRBV21-1 and J is TRBJ2-7; the DNA was not used to check the table's D call, TRBD2. TRBV21-1 is assigned pseudogene status. Sequenced material: PBMCs. This receptor was identified in a woman aged 18-35 years in good health and CMV-seronegative. The CDR3 loop is CASSNRPSYYEQYF. CDR3 DNA: TGTGCCAGCAGCAACCGCCCCTCCTACTACGAGCAGTACTTC.